The next 14 T cell receptor beta chains were all read from a single sample in a study of post-analysis software for immune sequencing data. Unique molecular identifiers were present in the TCR beta cDNA libraries. TCRdb reanalysed the PCR reads using MiXCR and keeps one entry per CDR3 protein. The profile shows 750,000 to 950,000 distinct CDR3 sequences, approximately 57% of them singletons. Their recognized antigens are unknown. General study points: Roughly 5 TRBV segments (TRBV5-6, TRBV5-1 and TRBV20-1 among them) occurred more frequently in patients than in controls.

The sample comprised blood. These receptor sequences come from a girl aged 10 to 17 with multiple sclerosis.

A single count supports this clonotype. The rearrangement joins TRBV12-3 or TRBV12-4 to TRBJ2-7; D is uncertain. The tail of the sequence fits TRBJ2-5 better, so the J call may be wrong. This CDR3 is built from 13 residues. CDR3 nucleotides: TGTGCCAGCAGGCTCGCGTTTGGAGAGACCCAGTACTTC. It specifies CASRLAFGETQYF.

The chain recombines TRBV29-1 with TRBJ2-1, with D possibly being TRBD1 or TRBD2 (7 bases each). CDR1 and CDR2 from the germline V gene are SQVTM and ANQGSEA. V lost 2 bases and J lost 7, with 15 bases in between. This CDR3 region has 14 residues. CDR3 sequence (DNA): TGCAGCGTTGAAAGAAGACAGGGAGGGAATGAGCAGTTCTTC. Translated, it gives CSVERRQGGNEQFF.

This clonotype was seen more than once but under ten times. J is TRBJ2-5 and V is TRBV27; D may be TRBD1 (6 bases). V was clipped by 2 bases and J by 5 bases, with 12 bases between them. The germline CDR1 and CDR2 sequences are MNHEY and SMNVEV (reference sequence). This CDR3 has 14 amino acids. The chain's CDR3 is CASSLIGGWETQYF. In DNA, the CDR3 is TGTGCCAGCAGTTTAATAGGGGGTTGGGAGACCCAGTACTTC.

The chain couples TRBV7-2 to TRBJ2-7; no reliable D call. Germline V gene lookup returns CDR1 SGHTA and CDR2 FQGNSA. V was cut by 0 bases and J by 2 bases, with 8 bases left in between. The CDR3 totals 14 residues. Here the CDR3 reads CASSLARIPYEQYF. CDR3 coding DNA: TGTGCCAGCAGCTTAGCTCGGATACCCTACGAGCAGTACTTC.

The chain has TRBV12-5 and TRBJ1-1; 8 nucleotides agree with TRBD1. The CDR3 is 15 amino acids. Looked up from germline, CDR1 is LGHNT and CDR2 is FRNRAP. J lost 1 base, V lost 4 bases, and 5 bases had no gene match. The CDR3 is CASGSWTGKNTEAFF. In DNA form, the CDR3 reads TGTGCTAGTGGTTCGTGGACAGGGAAGAACACTGAAGCTTTCTTT.

The gene calls are TRBV7-9 and TRBJ2-5; D perhaps matches TRBD1 (5 bases). The CDR3 spans 16 residues. The germline V gene encodes CDR1 SEHNR and CDR2 FQNEAQ (reference sequence). With 3 bases removed from V and 4 bases from J, the gap between germline ends came to 18 bases. The CDR3 here is CASSLPAGKGRETQYF. Written as DNA, the CDR3 is TGTGCCAGCAGCTTGCCTGCAGGGAAAGGACGAGAGACCCAGTACTTC.

Only a few counts were recorded for this clonotype. The rearrangement links TRBV7-3 to TRBJ2-7, with 9 bases that match TRBD2. Germline V gene lookup returns CDR1 SGHTA and CDR2 FQGTGA. V shed 5 bases and J 5 bases; nucleotides not matched to a gene: 10. This CDR3 contains 15 residues. The CDR3 protein is CASSPGTSKFNEQYF. DNA for the CDR3: TGTGCCAGCAGCCCCGGGACTAGCAAGTTTAACGAGCAGTACTTC.

This chain links TRBV15 with TRBJ2-6, with D possibly matching TRBD1 (6 bases). The CDR3 is 15 amino acids. From germline, CDR1 is LNHNV and CDR2 YYDKDF (reference sequence). Trimming pared 3 bases from V and 0 bases from J, leaving 6 bases between. CDR3 loop: CATSRTGSGANVLTF. For the CDR3, the DNA is TGTGCCACCAGCAGGACAGGCTCTGGGGCCAACGTCCTGACTTTC. The whole variable domain, filled in from reference TRBV15 and TRBJ2-6, reads DAMVIQNPRYQVTQFGKPVTLSCSQTLNHNVMYWYQQKSSQAPKLLFHYYDKDFNNEADTPDNFQSRRPNTSFCFLDIRSPGLGDTAMYLCATSRTGSGANVLTFGAGSRLTVL.

The gene calls are TRBV4-1 and TRBJ2-4, with D possibly being TRBD1 or TRBD2 (5 bases each). The DNA end favors TRBJ2-7, so the J call may be wrong. CDR1 and CDR2 from the germline V gene are MGHRA and YSYEKL. This CDR3 region has 16 residues. Here the CDR3 reads CASSHRRSPGPLEQYF. The CDR3 DNA reads as TGCGCCAGCAGCCACCGACGATCTCCGGGACCTCTCGAGCAGTACTTC.

This clonotype was seen only a few times. The rearrangement uses TRBV5-1 and TRBJ2-7; D may match TRBD1 or TRBD2 (5 bases each). The V end lost 3 bases, the J end lost 1 base, and 14 bases lay between the germline ends. Germline loops: CDR1 SGHRS, CDR2 YFSETQ. This CDR3 comprises 15 residues. The CDR3 sequence: CASSSGATESYEQYF. CDR3 nucleotide sequence: TGCGCCAGCAGCTCCGGGGCGACTGAGTCCTACGAGCAGTACTTC.

This clonotype was counted only a few times. The chain links TRBV28 to TRBJ1-2; D is unresolved. CDR1 and CDR2 (germline): MDHEN, SYDVKM. V lost 6 bases, J lost 5 bases, and 13 bases lay in between. This CDR3 spans 13 amino acids. The DNA of the CDR3 is TGTGCCAGCAGCATCAGCGGCTTTTATGGCTACACCTTC. Protein: CASSISGFYGYTF.

The chain uses TRBV29-1 and TRBJ2-7; 8 bases are a match to TRBD1. With 5 bases clipped from V and 1 base from J, the junction kept 4 bases outside the gene matches. The CDR3 totals 13 residues. From germline, CDR1 is SQVTM and CDR2 ANQGSEA. The CDR3 nucleotides are TGCAGCGTTAAACAGGGGGAGTCCTACGAGCAGTACTTC. It codes for CSVKQGESYEQYF.

The J gene is TRBJ2-7, the V gene TRBV20-1; the match to TRBD2 covers 7 bases. Germline CDR1 is DFQATT and CDR2 is SNEGSKA (reference sequence). The CDR3 consists of 12 residues. Trimming cost V 7 bases and J 4 bases; bases outside gene matches: 7. CDR3 region: CSVREAGYEQYF. DNA of the CDR3: TGCAGTGTCCGGGAGGCAGGTTACGAGCAGTACTTC.

The J gene is TRBJ2-5, the V gene TRBV12-3 or TRBV12-4; D gene unclear. The CDR3 spans 12 residues. Trimming shortened V by 3 bases and J by 11 bases, and 13 bases separated the two germline ends. This CDR3 is CASSFRKGEQYF. The DNA for the CDR3 is TGTGCCAGCAGTTTCCGGAAAGGAGAGCAGTACTTC.